This TCR beta chain was found in a study of blood T cell repertoires in COVID-19. The germline gives CDR1 GTSNPN, CDR2 SVGIG (reference sequence). Trimming removed 0 bases from V and 10 bases from J, with 13 bases in between. The CDR3 runs to 14 residues. Method: immunoSEQ multiplex PCR; TCRdb's copy keeps in-frame clones and lacks some. The sample carries some 83,000 clones, around 85% recorded once. The material sequenced was peripheral blood. This receptor was identified in a woman at least 80 years old with active or convalescent COVID-19. The V gene is TRBV30, the J gene TRBJ1-6; D ambiguous. The CDR3 sequence: CAWSVLVSSSPLHF. CDR3 nucleotide sequence: TGTGCCTGGAGTGTGTTAGTTTCGTCCTCACCCCTCCACTTT. The variable domain in full, with the rest retrieved from reference TRBV30 and TRBJ1-6, is SQTIHQWPATLVQPVGSPLSLECTVEGTSNPNLYWYRQAAGRGLQLLFYSVGIGQISSEVPQNLSASRPQDRQFILSSKKLLLSDSGFYLCAWSVLVSSSPLHFGNGTRLTVT.